The clone carrying this T cell receptor beta chain showed up just once. What it binds is not known. This sample was taken from a study of T cell responses to AZD1222 COVID-19 vaccine. Assay: immunoSEQ multiplex PCR; the TCRdb copy retains only in-frame clones and omits some. The table lists roughly 150,000 clones, 85% to 95% of them singletons. General study points: Spike-spanning, vaccine-associated CD4 TCRs were dominant at 160-218 and 743-854. There were mostly white British donors and more females than males, and clonal diversity was possibly underestimated. Following two doses of AZD1222, Spike-specific TCR breadth and depth rose. Sampled repertoires all dated from after the peak T cell response.

The CDR3 is made up of 11 amino acids. The V segment lost 8 bases and the J segment 2 bases; nucleotides outside the gene matches: 2. CDR1 and CDR2 (germline): DFQATT, SNEGSKA (reference sequence). This TCR derives from an adult in good health. V gene TRBV20-1 combines with J gene TRBJ2-5, with 7 bases identical to TRBD1. Here the sequenced sample was peripheral blood, taken on day 0 of AZD1222 vaccination. DNA of the CDR3: TGCAGTCCGACAGGGCAAGAGACCCAGTACTTC. This sequence encodes CSPTGQETQYF.